The 27 T cell receptor beta chains below all came from one sample that was sequenced in a study of T cell responses to AZD1222 COVID-19 vaccine. Sequenced by immunoSEQ multiplex PCR; TCRdb stores in-frame clones only, minus some. The table includes about 150,000 clones, 94% detected once. The material sequenced was peripheral blood, taken on day 0 of AZD1222 vaccination. Receptors originate from an adult in good health.

CDR3 bases: TGTGCCAGCAGCCTCTTTAGGTTCAGGGCGAACACCGGGGAGCTGTTTTTT. Protein product: CASSLFRFRANTGELFF. The gene calls are TRBV28 and TRBJ2-2; D is perhaps TRBD1 (5 bases). Germline V CDR1 and CDR2: MDHEN, SYDVKM. The V gene lost 6 bases and the J gene lost 0 bases, with 17 bases spanning the gap. CDR3 length: 17 amino acids.

This rearrangement joins TRBV2 to TRBJ1-1; D is perhaps TRBD1 (5 bases). V lost 7 bases, J lost 11 bases, and 14 bases lay in between. The CDR3 totals 11 residues. Germline V gene data show CDR1 as SNHLY and CDR2 as FYNNEI. CDR3 protein: CASNGGRGAFF. The CDR3 region has the DNA TGTGCCAGCAATGGAGGGAGGGGTGCTTTCTTT.

V is TRBV11-2 and J is TRBJ2-6; D may be TRBD2 (5 bases). In germline, CDR1 is SGHAT, CDR2 FQNNGV. Trimming took off 5 bases at V and 2 bases at J, with 19 bases between the two ends. The CDR3 consists of 18 residues. The CDR3 DNA reads TGTGCCAGCAGCCGGGTCGGGAAGGACTTCGCTGGGGCCAACGTCCTGACTTTC. Residues: CASSRVGKDFAGANVLTF.

This chain connects TRBV2 to TRBJ1-2, with 7 bases that match TRBD1. V was pared by 4 bases and J by 7 bases, with 9 bases of the junction left unmatched. CDR1 is SNHLY and CDR2 is FYNNEI in the germline V gene. CDR3 length: 14 residues. The CDR3 DNA follows: TGTGCCAGCAGTGGCGGTTCGGACAGGCGTGGCTACACCTTC. Protein sequence: CASSGGSDRRGYTF.

V is TRBV11-2 and J is TRBJ1-2; D not resolved. This CDR3 has 16 amino acids. V lost 5 bases to trimming and J lost 4 bases, with 20 bases between them. Germline V gene data show CDR1 as SGHAT and CDR2 as FQNNGV. This CDR3 reads CASSRGRAGVGYGYTF. The CDR3, as DNA: TGTGCCAGCAGCCGAGGTAGGGCCGGGGTCGGCTATGGCTACACCTTC.

V usage is TRBV2 and J usage is TRBJ2-2; the match to TRBD2 covers 7 bases. V was clipped by 6 bases and J by 5 bases; unmatched bases: 3. The V gene's germline CDR1 is SNHLY and CDR2 FYNNEI. The CDR3 runs to 13 residues. The DNA for the CDR3 is TGTGCCAGCAGAAAGGGACTAACCGGGGAGCTGTTTTTT. It specifies CASRKGLTGELFF.

CDR3 sequence reads: CASSLEGRAGSEAFF. CDR3 nucleotide sequence: TGTGCCAGCAGCTTGGAAGGCAGGGCGGGGTCTGAAGCTTTCTTT. The chain couples TRBV5-6 to TRBJ1-1; D may be TRBD1 (5 bases). CDR3 size: 15 residues. Germline V gives CDR1 SGHDT, CDR2 YYEEEE. The ends were cut back, 0 bases at V and 6 bases at J, with 15 bases in the middle.

CDR3 DNA sequence: TGTGCCAGCAGCCAAGACGGGACAGCGAACACCGGGGAGCTGTTTTTT. As protein: CASSQDGTANTGELFF. This sequence joins TRBV4-2 and TRBJ2-2; 7 bases are shared with TRBD1. V shed 0 bases, J shed 0 bases, and the junction held 1 base outside the gene matches. There are 16 residues in the CDR3. CDR1 is LGHNA, CDR2 YNFKEQ, per germline.

The V and J genes are TRBV28 and TRBJ1-2; TRBD1 might be the D (6 bases). CDR1 and CDR2 (germline): MDHEN, SYDVKM. The V end was cut by 5 bases, the J end by 6 bases, with 22 bases between. This CDR3 is built from 16 residues. CDR3 in amino acids: CASSAAGQGRWDGYTF. The CDR3 bases are TGTGCCAGCAGTGCCGCGGGGCAGGGGCGTTGGGATGGCTACACCTTC.

J is TRBJ1-1 and V is TRBV4-2, with a tentative D call TRBD1 (6 bases). The CDR3 totals 16 residues. The germline V and J ends were trimmed by 0 bases and 5 bases, with 16 bases remaining between them. Germline values: CDR1 LGHNA, CDR2 YNFKEQ. CDR3 protein: CASSQDPRGSGTEAFF. In DNA form, the CDR3 reads TGTGCCAGCAGCCAAGACCCCAGGGGAAGTGGAACTGAAGCTTTCTTT.

The rearrangement joins TRBV27 to TRBJ1-1; D call uncertain. V lost 1 base, J lost 1 base, and 4 bases lay in between. CDR1 and CDR2 from the germline V gene are MNHEY and SMNVEV (reference sequence). CDR3 length: 13 residues. The CDR3 spells CASSLFPNTEAFF. Here the CDR3 DNA reads TGTGCCAGCAGTTTATTTCCGAACACTGAAGCTTTCTTT.

This clone was counted between two and nine times. The chain links TRBV5-5 to TRBJ1-4; no definite D call. The CDR3 is 16 residues long. Trimming took 4 bases from V and 0 from J, leaving 13 bases between them. Looked up from germline, CDR1 is SGHKS and CDR2 is YYEKEE (reference sequence). The CDR3 protein is CASSQESTPTNEKLFF. Written as DNA, the CDR3 is TGTGCCAGCAGCCAGGAGTCAACTCCAACTAATGAAAAACTGTTTTTT. Supplemented by reference TRBV5-5 and TRBJ1-4, the full variable domain reads DAGVTQSPTHLIKTRGQQVTLRCSPISGHKSVSWYQQVLGQGPQFIFQYYEKEERGRGNFPDRFSARQFPNYSSELNVNALLLGDSALYLCASSQESTPTNEKLFFGSGTQLSVL.

V and J are TRBV5-4 and TRBJ1-1; D unresolved. Trimming cost V 4 bases and J 1 base, with 20 bases left between them. CDR1 is SGHNT and CDR2 is YYREEE in the germline V gene (reference sequence). The CDR3 totals 17 residues. CDR3: CASSPSPNKGGNTEAFF. CDR3 nucleotide sequence: TGTGCCAGCAGCCCGTCCCCCAATAAGGGCGGGAACACTGAAGCTTTCTTT.

The V and J genes are TRBV6-4 and TRBJ2-3; a possible D gene is TRBD2 (6 bases). Germline V CDR1 and CDR2: MRHNA, SNTAGT. The CDR3 length is 16 residues. The V end was cut by 0 bases, the J end by 2 bases, with 12 bases between. CDR3 protein: CASSDSGGSYTDTQYF. CDR3 DNA: TGTGCCAGCAGTGACTCGGGAGGTTCCTACACAGATACGCAGTATTTT.

CDR3 sequence (DNA): TGTGCCAGCAGTTACGGTCAGGGGGCCCCTGAGACCCAGTACTTC. Its translation: CASSYGQGAPETQYF. The rearrangement joins TRBV6-5 to TRBJ2-5, with 8 bases identical to TRBD1. Germline CDR1 is MNHEY and CDR2 is SVGAGI. This CDR3 has 15 residues. J lost 5 bases, V lost 2 bases, and 7 bases had no gene match.

The chain is built from TRBV15 and TRBJ1-4; 7 bases fit TRBD1. J lost 8 bases, V lost 1 base, and 4 bases had no gene match. Looked up from germline, CDR1 is LNHNV and CDR2 is YYDKDF (reference sequence). This CDR3 has 14 amino acids. The CDR3, as DNA: TGTGCCACCAGCAGAGGACAGGGTACAGAAAAACTGTTTTTT. Translating it yields CATSRGQGTEKLFF.

The V and J genes are TRBV7-9 and TRBJ2-5; perhaps TRBD1 as D (6 bases). CDR3 length: 15 residues. V was shortened by 1 base and J by 2 bases, with 11 bases between the two germline ends. Germline assignment: CDR1 SEHNR and CDR2 FQNEAQ (reference sequence). CDR3 region: CASSLVQGSQETQYF. In DNA, the CDR3 is TGTGCCAGCAGCTTAGTCCAGGGGTCTCAAGAGACCCAGTACTTC.

This chain links TRBV9 with TRBJ2-5, with no clear D. V lost 0 bases, J lost 4 bases, and 16 bases lay in between. The germline V gene encodes CDR1 SGDLS and CDR2 YYNGEE. This CDR3 region has 16 residues. The CDR3 spells CASSVGVGSVPETQYF. The CDR3 nucleotides read TGTGCCAGCAGCGTAGGGGTAGGCTCCGTACCAGAGACCCAGTACTTC.

This clone came up a few times. The gene calls are TRBV19 and TRBJ2-1; D uncertain. The CDR3 loop spans 15 amino acids. With 3 bases removed from V and 4 bases from J, the gap between germline ends came to 13 bases. Germline values: CDR1 LNHDA, CDR2 SQIVND (reference sequence). CDR3 nucleotide sequence: TGTGCCAGTAGTATCCATTCCTCCAAATACAATGAGCAGTTCTTC. Protein: CASSIHSSKYNEQFF. Full variable domain (rest looked up from reference TRBV19 and TRBJ2-1): DGGITQSPKYLFRKEGQNVTLSCEQNLNHDAMYWYRQDPGQGLRLIYYSQIVNDFQKGDIAEGYSVSREKKESFPLTVTSAQKNPTAFYLCASSIHSSKYNEQFFGPGTRLTVL.

This chain uses TRBV2 with TRBJ2-1; TRBD2 agrees at 9 bases. CDR1 SNHLY and CDR2 FYNNEI come from the germline V gene. This CDR3 comprises 18 residues. J gave up 8 bases and V 0 bases, and 14 bases lay outside the gene matches. The CDR3 nucleotides read TGTGCCAGCAGTGAAGCGACCAAGTACGGGACTAGCTCTCATGAGCAGTTCTTC. Protein sequence: CASSEATKYGTSSHEQFF.

This clone has a single count. The V and J genes are TRBV19 and TRBJ2-3; TRBD2 aligns across 8 bases. V lost 7 bases, J lost 10 bases, and 16 bases stayed unmatched. The V gene's germline CDR1 is LNHDA and CDR2 SQIVND (reference sequence). The CDR3 loop spans 15 amino acids. CDR3 in amino acids: CASTSGTRTIFAQYF. The CDR3 DNA sequence: TGTGCCAGTACCTCCGGGACTAGAACTATCTTTGCGCAGTATTTT.

The chain recombines TRBV5-1 with TRBJ1-4; no clear D gene. The CDR3 extends over 14 amino acids. Germline CDR1 reads SGHRS; CDR2 reads YFSETQ. Trimming removed 1 base from V and 3 bases from J, with 7 bases in between. Here the CDR3 reads CASSLTAANEKLFF. The CDR3 DNA follows: TGCGCCAGCAGCTTGACAGCAGCTAATGAAAAACTGTTTTTT. The full variable domain, in which reference TRBV5-1 and TRBJ1-4 provide the parts outside the CDR3, is KAGVTQTPRYLIKTRGQQVTLSCSPISGHRSVSWYQQTPGQGLQFLFEYFSETQRNKGNFPGRFSGRQFSNSRSEMNVSTLELGDSALYLCASSLTAANEKLFFGSGTQLSVL.

This sequence joins TRBV3-1 (or the pseudogene TRBV3-2) and TRBJ2-5; 12 bases fit TRBD2. The CDR3 loop spans 19 amino acids. Germline CDR1 LGHDT, CDR2 YNNKEL (reference sequence). Trimming took 2 bases from V and 5 from J; bases not matched to a gene: 15. CDR3 nucleotides: TGTGCCAGCAGCCAAAGAGGGACTAGCGGGTTTTTCTTTCCGGAGACCCAGTACTTC. This sequence encodes CASSQRGTSGFFFPETQYF.

The V gene is TRBV19, the J gene TRBJ2-2, with D possibly TRBD1 on 6 matching bases. The germline V gene has CDR1 LNHDA and CDR2 SQIVND (reference sequence). The CDR3 consists of 15 residues. V lost 4 bases and J lost 6, with 15 bases in between. CDR3 sequence: CASSRGQRWAGELFF. The CDR3 bases are TGTGCCAGTAGTAGGGGGCAGCGTTGGGCCGGGGAGCTGTTTTTT.

This chain uses TRBV7-2 with TRBJ2-1; D gene unclear. CDR1 SGHTA and CDR2 FQGNSA come from the germline V gene. The CDR3 covers 14 residues. V shed 1 base and J shed 8 bases, with 12 bases lying between them. The CDR3 reads CASSLEVWGDEQFF. The CDR3 nucleotides are TGTGCCAGCAGCTTAGAAGTATGGGGTGATGAGCAGTTCTTC.

This clone was recorded once. V and J are TRBV5-1 and TRBJ1-1; perhaps TRBD1 as D (6 bases). Germline V gene lookup returns CDR1 SGHRS and CDR2 YFSETQ. The CDR3 extends over 15 amino acids. V gave up 5 bases and J gave up 1 base, with 15 bases separating them. Here the CDR3 DNA reads TGCGCCAGCAGGAGGGGACAAGGGTCGAACACTGAAGCTTTCTTT. Residues: CASRRGQGSNTEAFF.

The chain employs TRBV6-5 and TRBJ2-7; 8 bases are shared with TRBD2. This CDR3 spans 13 amino acids. J gave up 9 bases and V 8 bases, and 12 bases lay outside the gene matches. CDR1 MNHEY and CDR2 SVGAGI come from the germline V gene. The CDR3 DNA sequence: TGTGCCAGCCGCGGCGGGGGGCCTCCGAGGCAGTACGTC. Its translation is CASRGGGPPRQYV.